Each of the 27 T cell receptor beta chains below was sequenced from the same sample in a study of blood T cells in healthy people across ages. PCR was performed a second time for roughly 6 to 12 cycles using a sample-barcoded 5' primer and a J-beta primer mix. TCRdb analysed the 5' RACE reads with MiXCR anew, one entry per CDR3 protein. The sample lists around 500,000 distinct CDR3 sequences, 40% to 55% occurring once. Material for sequencing was blood. The receptors come from a man of 80 years or more in good health.

V usage is TRBV7-9 and J usage is TRBJ2-7; 7 bases fit TRBD1. CDR1 is SEHNR, CDR2 FQNEAQ, per germline (reference sequence). The CDR3 covers 13 residues. The J segment lost 5 bases and the V segment lost 4 bases, leaving 5 bases of the junction unmatched. The CDR3 loop reads CASSSRQGHEQYF. The DNA of the CDR3 is TGTGCCAGCAGCTCCCGACAGGGCCACGAGCAGTACTTC.

The gene calls are TRBV20-1 and TRBJ2-2; the D gene is possibly TRBD1 (6 bases). Germline V gene sequence: CDR1 DFQATT, CDR2 SNEGSKA (reference sequence). V lost 5 bases, J lost 3 bases, and 13 bases lay in between. The CDR3 sequence is 14 residues long. This CDR3 is CSAREGQHTGELFF. The CDR3, as DNA: TGCAGTGCTCGGGAAGGACAGCACACCGGGGAGCTGTTTTTT.

This clonotype was observed a few times. The rearrangement uses TRBV7-2 and TRBJ1-4, with a weak D call TRBD1 (5 bases). The CDR3 totals 15 residues. Between the trimmed V and J ends, which lost 6 bases and 4 bases, there was a span of 15 bases. Germline-derived CDR1 and CDR2 are SGHTA and FQGNSA. The CDR3 nucleotides read TGTGCCAGCAGTCTGGGGGGGTCCGTTAATGAAAAACTGTTTTTT. Its protein product is CASSLGGSVNEKLFF.

The chain employs TRBV15 and TRBJ2-1, with 8 nucleotides matching TRBD2. V trimming: 5 bases; J trimming: 6 bases; junction bases outside the gene matches: 3. This CDR3 is 13 amino acids long. Per the germline V gene, CDR1 is LNHNV and CDR2 is YYDKDF (reference sequence). CDR3 DNA: TGTGCCACCAGCGTGACTAGCGCCAATGAGCAGTTCTTC. It translates to CATSVTSANEQFF.

The chain has TRBV6-2 or TRBV6-3 and TRBJ2-3, with TRBD2 matching over 7 bases. CDR3 size: 14 residues. Germline lookup yields CDR1 MNHEY and CDR2 SVGEGT. V trimming: 5 bases; J trimming: 1 base; junction bases outside the gene matches: 3. The CDR3: CASSDRGGTDTQYF. The DNA of the CDR3 is TGTGCCAGCAGTGATCGGGGGGGCACAGATACGCAGTATTTT.

This clonotype has ten or more counts. The V gene is TRBV6-6, the J gene TRBJ1-1; D not certain. Germline V CDR1 and CDR2: MNHNY, SVGAGI (reference sequence). V lost 7 bases to trimming and J lost 1 base, with 16 bases between them. The CDR3 has 15 residues. CDR3 in amino acids: CASTPRGRSNTEAFF. The DNA of the CDR3 is TGTGCCAGCACTCCTCGAGGTCGGTCGAACACTGAAGCTTTCTTT.

Ten or more counts support this clonotype. The chain joins TRBV4-1 to TRBJ2-3; D possibly corresponds to TRBD2 (6 bases). This CDR3 comprises 15 residues. CDR1 and CDR2 from the germline V gene are MGHRA and YSYEKL. V gave up 5 bases and J gave up 4 bases, with 16 bases separating them. The CDR3 DNA is TGCGCCAGCAGCGATCTAGCGAGGCTCTCAGATACGCAGTATTTT. Translated: CASSDLARLSDTQYF.

The J gene is TRBJ2-3, the V gene TRBV7-2; 10 bases fit TRBD2. Germline V gene sequence: CDR1 SGHTA, CDR2 FQGNSA. The CDR3 has 16 residues. J lost 5 bases, V lost 5 bases, and 10 bases had no gene match. The CDR3 region has the DNA TGTGCCAGCAGCGACCTTGGGACTAGCGTTAGAGATACGCAGTATTTT. Amino acid sequence: CASSDLGTSVRDTQYF.

This chain joins TRBV20-1 and TRBJ1-2, with D possibly matching TRBD1 (5 bases). Between the trimmed V and J ends, which lost 1 base and 5 bases, there was a span of 8 bases. The CDR3 consists of 12 residues. Germline V CDR1 and CDR2: DFQATT, SNEGSKA (reference sequence). The CDR3 DNA sequence: TGCAGTGCTAGAGTCGGGGGGTATGGCTACACCTTC. Protein: CSARVGGYGYTF.

This chain links TRBV24-1 with TRBJ2-2, with TRBD1 matching over 7 bases. J lost 5 bases, V lost 4 bases, and 9 bases had no gene match. This CDR3 has 16 residues. The germline V gene has CDR1 KGHDR and CDR2 SFDVKD. The CDR3: CATSDPRQGRTGELFF. The CDR3 nucleotides are TGTGCCACCAGTGACCCTCGACAGGGTCGGACCGGGGAGCTGTTTTTT.

The chain couples TRBV9 to TRBJ2-1; 8 nucleotides agree with TRBD2. The CDR3 is 16 amino acids. Germline V lookup: CDR1 SGDLS, CDR2 YYNGEE. J gave up 2 bases and V 4 bases, and 8 bases lay outside the gene matches. Written as DNA, the CDR3 is TGTGCCAGCAGCCGGACGGGGGGGGAGGCCTACAATGAGCAGTTCTTC. This translates into CASSRTGGEAYNEQFF.

Here the CDR3 DNA reads TGTGCCAGCTGGGGGGGTTGGGGACAGGGGAACAATGAGCAGTTCTTC. Protein sequence: CASWGGWGQGNNEQFF. This chain connects TRBV12-3 or TRBV12-4 to TRBJ2-1; TRBD1 agrees at 10 bases. This CDR3 has 16 amino acids. J was trimmed by 5 bases and V by 8 bases; bases with no gene match: 12.

The gene calls are TRBV27 and TRBJ2-7; 13 bases map to TRBD2. This CDR3 spans 16 amino acids. Trimming cost V 4 bases and J 3 bases; bases outside gene matches: 6. Germline V gene sequence: CDR1 MNHEY, CDR2 SMNVEV (reference sequence). The DNA of the CDR3 is TGTGCCAGCAGTTCCCTGGGACTAGCGGGACACTACGAGCAGTACTTC. The encoded protein is CASSSLGLAGHYEQYF.

This chain connects TRBV4-2 to TRBJ1-3; D is unresolved. From germline, CDR1 is LGHNA and CDR2 YNFKEQ. The CDR3 has 12 amino acids. Trimming took 1 base from V and 5 from J, leaving 3 bases between them. The CDR3: CASSQGRNTIYF. CDR3 nucleotides: TGTGCCAGCAGCCAAGGTAGAAACACCATATATTTT.

This clonotype was counted between two and nine times. This could be a read error, since a much larger clone is one nucleotide away. This chain uses TRBV6-6 with TRBJ1-5; D remains ambiguous. CDR3 length: 15 residues. From germline, CDR1 is MNHNY and CDR2 SVGAGI (reference sequence). V lost 4 bases to trimming and J lost 2 bases, with 12 bases between them. Here the CDR3 reads CASSSVSGGNQPQHF. The CDR3 nucleotides are TGTGCCAGCAGTTCCGTTTCCGGGGGCAATCAGCCCCAGCATTTT.

The chain recombines TRBV3-1 with TRBJ1-4; D uncertain. V lost 4 bases to trimming and J lost 6 bases, with 9 bases between them. Germline CDR1 LGHDT, CDR2 YNNKEL (reference sequence). This CDR3 contains 13 residues. Here the CDR3 reads CASSRSLDEKLFF. CDR3 sequence (DNA): TGTGCCAGCAGCCGCTCGCTGGATGAAAAACTGTTTTTT.

The V call is TRBV13, the J call TRBJ2-3, with 8 bases aligning to TRBD2. This CDR3 has 16 amino acids. From germline, CDR1 is PRHDT and CDR2 FYEKMQ (reference sequence). The V segment lost 3 bases and the J segment 0 bases; nucleotides outside the gene matches: 5. The CDR3 reads CASSLLAGTSTDTQYF. CDR3 sequence (DNA): TGTGCCAGCAGCTTGTTAGCGGGGACTAGCACAGATACGCAGTATTTT.

In this sample, this clonotype turned up a few times. The genes are TRBV7-9 and TRBJ1-2; no clear D. The CDR3 spans 14 residues. The germline V gene has CDR1 SEHNR and CDR2 FQNEAQ (reference sequence). V lost 4 bases to trimming and J lost 2 bases, with 11 bases between them. The CDR3 loop reads CASSYDTVNYGYTF. The CDR3, as DNA: TGTGCCAGCAGCTACGACACGGTAAACTATGGCTACACCTTC.

This clonotype was counted between two and nine times. V is TRBV7-2 and J is TRBJ2-7, with D possibly called TRBD1 or TRBD2 (5 bases each). The CDR3 has 15 residues. V lost 5 bases to trimming and J lost 1 base, with 15 bases between them. Germline V gene data show CDR1 as SGHTA and CDR2 as FQGNSA. This CDR3 is CASSPSRGLSYEQYF. The CDR3 nucleotides read TGTGCCAGCAGCCCGTCGAGGGGCCTTTCCTACGAGCAGTACTTC.

The chain carries TRBV2 and TRBJ1-6; perhaps TRBD1 as D (5 bases). Germline CDR1 SNHLY, CDR2 FYNNEI. The CDR3 covers 13 residues. Deletions cut 6 bases from V and 7 bases from J, with 10 bases between. CDR3 bases: TGTGCCAGCAGGGGGGACTCCAATTCACCCCTCCACTTT. Protein sequence: CASRGDSNSPLHF.

The chain is built from TRBV14 and TRBJ1-1; the D is unclear. The CDR3 has 15 amino acids. Germline V gene sequence: CDR1 SGHDN, CDR2 FVKESK. V lost 0 bases and J lost 5, with 13 bases in between. The CDR3 is CASSQETWAGTEAFF. Written as DNA, the CDR3 is TGTGCCAGCAGCCAAGAAACCTGGGCCGGGACTGAAGCTTTCTTT. The variable domain in full, completed from reference TRBV14 and TRBJ1-1, reads EAGVTQFPSHSVIEKGQTVTLRCDPISGHDNLYWYRRVMGKEIKFLLHFVKESKQDESGMPNNRFLAERTGGTYSTLKVQPAELEDSGVYFCASSQETWAGTEAFFGQGTRLTVV.

This clonotype was observed a handful of times. The rearrangement links TRBV4-2 to TRBJ2-1, with 8 bases fitting TRBD1. The CDR3 contains 17 residues. Trimming removed 2 bases from V and 5 bases from J; junction bases left unmatched: 11. Germline V lookup: CDR1 LGHNA, CDR2 YNFKEQ. The CDR3 sequence is CASSQLGQGQWDNEQFF. Written as DNA, the CDR3 is TGTGCCAGCAGCCAACTAGGACAGGGCCAGTGGGACAATGAGCAGTTCTTC.

The chain has TRBV7-2 and TRBJ2-6, with D hard to call. The CDR3 sequence is 15 residues long. Trimming cost V 9 bases and J 0 bases, with 12 bases left between them. Germline CDR1 reads SGHTA; CDR2 reads FQGNSA. The CDR3 sequence is CARKHGGSGANVLTF. The CDR3 DNA sequence: TGTGCCAGAAAACATGGCGGCTCTGGGGCCAACGTCCTGACTTTC.

This clonotype was seen at least ten times. The gene calls are TRBV3-1 and TRBJ2-7; D gene ambiguous. Germline V lookup: CDR1 LGHDT, CDR2 YNNKEL (reference sequence). The CDR3 consists of 13 residues. Trimming cost V 4 bases and J 2 bases, with 9 bases left between them. The CDR3 reads CASSRPVPYEQYF. As DNA, the CDR3 is TGTGCCAGCAGCCGACCCGTCCCCTACGAGCAGTACTTC.

This chain joins TRBV10-3 and TRBJ1-3; tentatively, D is TRBD1 (6 bases). There are 15 residues in the CDR3. Between the trimmed V and J ends, which lost 8 bases and 0 bases, there was a span of 14 bases. Germline V gene lookup returns CDR1 ENHRY and CDR2 SYGVKD. CDR3 DNA sequence: TGTGCCATCGGATTTTCAGGGGTCTCTGGAAACACCATATATTTT. This gives the protein CAIGFSGVSGNTIYF.

The rearrangement links TRBV7-2 to TRBJ2-5; 9 nucleotides match TRBD1. Germline lookup yields CDR1 SGHTA and CDR2 FQGNSA. V gave up 9 bases and J gave up 1 base; unmatched junction bases: 3. The CDR3 runs to 13 residues. CDR3 region: CASRQGGQETQYF. The CDR3 nucleotides read TGTGCCAGTCGACAGGGGGGCCAAGAGACCCAGTACTTC. Using reference TRBV7-2 and TRBJ2-5 for the parts outside the CDR3, the full variable domain is GAGVSQSPSNKVTEKGKDVELRCDPISGHTALYWYRQSLGQGLEFLIYFQGNSAPDKSGLPSDRFSAERTGGSVSTLTIQRTQQEDSAVYLCASRQGGQETQYFGPGTRLLVL.

As concerns this clonotype: A much larger clone differs from this one at a single base, so this may be a read error. The chain is built from TRBV7-2 and TRBJ1-1; tentatively, D is TRBD1 (5 bases). The CDR3 has 12 amino acids. The germline CDR1 and CDR2 sequences are SGHTA and FQGNSA. The V end was cut by 5 bases, the J end by 9 bases, with 13 bases between. CDR3 protein: CASSLSDRQAFF. CDR3 bases: TGTGCCAGCAGCCTGTCAGACAGACAAGCTTTCTTT.